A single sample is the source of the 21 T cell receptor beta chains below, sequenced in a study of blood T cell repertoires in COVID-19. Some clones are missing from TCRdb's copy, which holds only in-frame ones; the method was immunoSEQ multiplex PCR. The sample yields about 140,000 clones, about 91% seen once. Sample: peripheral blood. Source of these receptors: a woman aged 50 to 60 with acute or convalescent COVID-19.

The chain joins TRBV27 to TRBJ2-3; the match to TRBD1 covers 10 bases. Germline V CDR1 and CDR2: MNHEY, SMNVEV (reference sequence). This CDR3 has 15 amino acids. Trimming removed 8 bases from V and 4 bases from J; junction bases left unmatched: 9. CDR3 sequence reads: CASRALGTGADTQYF. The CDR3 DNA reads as TGTGCCAGCCGAGCCCTCGGGACAGGGGCAGATACGCAGTATTTT.

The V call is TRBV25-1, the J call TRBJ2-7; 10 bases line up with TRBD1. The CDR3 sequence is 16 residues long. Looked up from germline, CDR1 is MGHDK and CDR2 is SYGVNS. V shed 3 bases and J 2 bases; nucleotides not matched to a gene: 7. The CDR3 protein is CASSDPGQGKAYEQYF. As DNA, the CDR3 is TGTGCCAGCAGTGACCCGGGACAGGGGAAAGCCTACGAGCAGTACTTC.

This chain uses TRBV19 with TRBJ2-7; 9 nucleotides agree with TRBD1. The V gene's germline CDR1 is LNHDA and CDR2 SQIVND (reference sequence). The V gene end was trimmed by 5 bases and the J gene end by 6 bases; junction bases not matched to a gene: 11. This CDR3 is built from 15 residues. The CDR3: CASSPTGTGRGEQYF. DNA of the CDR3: TGTGCCAGTAGTCCAACCGGGACAGGGAGAGGCGAGCAGTACTTC.

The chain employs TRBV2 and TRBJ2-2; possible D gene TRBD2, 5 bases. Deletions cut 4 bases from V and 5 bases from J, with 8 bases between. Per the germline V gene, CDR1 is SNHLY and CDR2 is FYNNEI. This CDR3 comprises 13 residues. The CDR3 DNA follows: TGTGCCAGCAGTGTCAGAGGGACCGGGGAGCTGTTTTTT. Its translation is CASSVRGTGELFF.

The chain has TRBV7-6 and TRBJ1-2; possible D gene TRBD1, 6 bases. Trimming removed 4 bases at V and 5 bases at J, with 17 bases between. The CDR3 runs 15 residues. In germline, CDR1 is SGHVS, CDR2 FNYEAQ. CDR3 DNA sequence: TGTGCCAGCAGCTCCCTGCCGGGGGGCGCATATGGCTACACCTTC. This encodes CASSSLPGGAYGYTF. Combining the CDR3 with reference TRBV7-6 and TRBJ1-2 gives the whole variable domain GAGVSQSPRYKVTKRGQDVALRCDPISGHVSLYWYRQALGQGPEFLTYFNYEAQQDKSGLPNDRFSAERPEGSISTLTIQRTEQRDSAMYRCASSSLPGGAYGYTFGSGTRLTVV.

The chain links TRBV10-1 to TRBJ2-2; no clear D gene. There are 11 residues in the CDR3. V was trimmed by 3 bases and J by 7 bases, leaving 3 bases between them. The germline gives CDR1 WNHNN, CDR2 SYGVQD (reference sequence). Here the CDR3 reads CASSDGGELFF. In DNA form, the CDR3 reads TGCGCCAGCAGTGACGGCGGGGAGCTGTTTTTT.

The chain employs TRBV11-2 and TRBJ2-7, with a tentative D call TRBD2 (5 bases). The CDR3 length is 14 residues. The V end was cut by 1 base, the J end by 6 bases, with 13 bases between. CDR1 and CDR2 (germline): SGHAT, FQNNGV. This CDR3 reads CASSLGIAGGEQYF. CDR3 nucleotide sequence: TGTGCCAGCAGCTTAGGGATCGCAGGAGGCGAGCAGTACTTC.

The CDR3 here is CASSVSPGQNTGELFF. The CDR3 region has the DNA TGTGCCAGCAGCGTATCCCCGGGTCAAAACACCGGGGAGCTGTTTTTT. The gene calls are TRBV9 and TRBJ2-2; D ambiguous. V was pared by 1 base and J by 2 bases, with 12 bases between. CDR1 SGDLS and CDR2 YYNGEE come from the germline V gene. CDR3 length equals 16 residues.

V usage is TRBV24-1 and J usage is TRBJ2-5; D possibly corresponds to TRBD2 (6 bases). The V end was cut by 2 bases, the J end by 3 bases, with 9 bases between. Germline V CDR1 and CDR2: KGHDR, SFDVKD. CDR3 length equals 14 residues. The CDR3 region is CATSDWDSKETQYF. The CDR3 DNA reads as TGTGCCACCAGTGATTGGGACTCTAAAGAGACCCAGTACTTC.

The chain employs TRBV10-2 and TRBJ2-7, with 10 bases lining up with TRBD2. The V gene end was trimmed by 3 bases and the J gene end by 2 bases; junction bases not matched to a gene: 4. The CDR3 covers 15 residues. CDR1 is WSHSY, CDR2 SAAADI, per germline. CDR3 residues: CASSEASGGAYEQYF. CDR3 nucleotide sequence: TGCGCCAGCAGTGAAGCTAGCGGGGGTGCCTACGAGCAGTACTTC.

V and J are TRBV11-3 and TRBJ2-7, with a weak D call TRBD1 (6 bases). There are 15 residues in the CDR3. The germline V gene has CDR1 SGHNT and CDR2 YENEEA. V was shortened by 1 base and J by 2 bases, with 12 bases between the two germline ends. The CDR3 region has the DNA TGTGCCAGCAGCTTAGGACAGGCCGGGACCTACGAGCAGTACTTC. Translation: CASSLGQAGTYEQYF.

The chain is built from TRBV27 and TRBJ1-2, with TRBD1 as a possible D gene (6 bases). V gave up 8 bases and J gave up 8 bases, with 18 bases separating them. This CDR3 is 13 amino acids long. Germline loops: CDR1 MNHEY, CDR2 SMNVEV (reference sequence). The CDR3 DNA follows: TGTGCCAGCTCAATAAGGGGGTGGGGCGGCTACACCTTC. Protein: CASSIRGWGGYTF.

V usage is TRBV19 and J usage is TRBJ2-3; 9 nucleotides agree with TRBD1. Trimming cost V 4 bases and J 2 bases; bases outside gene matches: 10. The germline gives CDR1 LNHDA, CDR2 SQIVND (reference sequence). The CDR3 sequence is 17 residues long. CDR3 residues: CASSTPSGTGITDTQYF. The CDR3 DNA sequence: TGTGCCAGTAGTACCCCTTCCGGGACAGGGATCACAGATACGCAGTATTTT.

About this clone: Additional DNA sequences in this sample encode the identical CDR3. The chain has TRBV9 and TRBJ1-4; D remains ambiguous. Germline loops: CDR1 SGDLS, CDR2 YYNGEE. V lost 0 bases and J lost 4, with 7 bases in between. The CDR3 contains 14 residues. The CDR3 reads CASSVGGSNEKLFF. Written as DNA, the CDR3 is TGTGCCAGCAGCGTAGGCGGGAGTAATGAAAAACTGTTTTTT. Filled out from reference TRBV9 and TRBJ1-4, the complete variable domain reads DSGVTQTPKHLITATGQRVTLRCSPRSGDLSVYWYQQSLDQGLQFLIQYYNGEERAKGNILERFSAQQFPDLHSELNLSSLELGDSALYFCASSVGGSNEKLFFGSGTQLSVL.

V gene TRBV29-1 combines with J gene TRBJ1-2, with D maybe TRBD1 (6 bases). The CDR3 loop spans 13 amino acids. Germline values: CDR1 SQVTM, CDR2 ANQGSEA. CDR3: CTGGGAQEEGYTF. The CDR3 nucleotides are TGCACCGGAGGGGGGGCGCAGGAGGAAGGCTACACCTTC.

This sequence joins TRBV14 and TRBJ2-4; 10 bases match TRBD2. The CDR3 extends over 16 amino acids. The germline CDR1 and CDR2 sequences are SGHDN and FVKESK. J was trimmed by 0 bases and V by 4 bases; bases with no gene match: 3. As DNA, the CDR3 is TGTGCCAGCAGCCCCATAGCGGGAGGAGCCAAAAACATTCAGTACTTC. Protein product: CASSPIAGGAKNIQYF.

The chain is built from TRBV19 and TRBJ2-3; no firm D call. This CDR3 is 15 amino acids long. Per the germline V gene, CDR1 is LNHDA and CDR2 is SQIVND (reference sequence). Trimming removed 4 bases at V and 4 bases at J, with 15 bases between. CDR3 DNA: TGTGCCAGTAGTAATAGCTTAGTACGCGCAGATACGCAGTATTTT. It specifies CASSNSLVRADTQYF.

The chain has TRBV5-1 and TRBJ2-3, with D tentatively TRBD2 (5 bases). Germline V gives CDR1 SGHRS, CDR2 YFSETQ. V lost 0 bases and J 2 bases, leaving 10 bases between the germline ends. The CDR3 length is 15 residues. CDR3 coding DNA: TGCGCCAGCAGCTTGGTAGCGCACACCACAGATACGCAGTATTTT. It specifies CASSLVAHTTDTQYF.

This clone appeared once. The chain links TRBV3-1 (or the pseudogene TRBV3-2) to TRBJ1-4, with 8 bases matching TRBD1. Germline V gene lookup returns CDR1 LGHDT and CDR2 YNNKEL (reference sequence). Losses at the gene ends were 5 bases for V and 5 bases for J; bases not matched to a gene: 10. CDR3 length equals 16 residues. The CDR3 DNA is TGTGCCAGCAGCAAAAACTTCAGGGGGCTGAATGAAAAACTGTTTTTT. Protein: CASSKNFRGLNEKLFF.

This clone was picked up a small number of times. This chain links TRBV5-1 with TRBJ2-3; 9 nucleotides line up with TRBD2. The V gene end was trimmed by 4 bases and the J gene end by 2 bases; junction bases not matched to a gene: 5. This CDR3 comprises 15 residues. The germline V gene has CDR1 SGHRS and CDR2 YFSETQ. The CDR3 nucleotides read TGCGCCAGCAGCCCGGGACTAGCAGCCACAGATACGCAGTATTTT. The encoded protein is CASSPGLAATDTQYF.

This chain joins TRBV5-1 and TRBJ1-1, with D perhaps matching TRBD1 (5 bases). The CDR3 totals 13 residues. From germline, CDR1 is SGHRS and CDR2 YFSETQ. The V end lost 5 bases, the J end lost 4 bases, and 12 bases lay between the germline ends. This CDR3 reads CASSSGTATEAFF. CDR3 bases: TGCGCCAGCAGTTCCGGGACTGCCACTGAAGCTTTCTTT.